This TCR beta chain was retrieved from a study of T-cell reconstitution after alpha-beta-depleted transplantation in children. The TCRbeta library incorporated unique molecular identifiers. TCRdb re-called the PCR reads through MiXCR, storing one row per CDR3 protein. The sample records about 640,000 distinct CDR3 sequences, over 10% being singletons. The length of the CDR3 is 16 residues. Germline V gene data show CDR1 as SGHVS and CDR2 as FNYEAQ. Germline trimming cut 1 base from V and 4 bases from J; bases unmatched to any gene: 5. The source was PBMCs, mostly from graft donor cells, collected 360 days after TCRalphabeta/CD19-depleted stem cell transplant. The chain employs TRBV7-6 and TRBJ2-3; 10 positions agree with TRBD2. This TCR was recovered from a male patient aged 10-17 years who had a stem cell transplant for acute myeloid leukemia, so the T cells may come from the graft donor. Written as DNA, the CDR3 is TGTGCCAGCAGCTTAGTTCCTAGCGGGAGCGCAGATACGCAGTATTTT. This encodes CASSLVPSGSADTQYF.